The 8 T cell receptor beta chains reported below all come from one sample, sequenced in a study of glioma-infiltrating T cells after dendritic cell vaccination (dated by TCRdb to 2016 to 2018). Library preparation was by the immunoSEQ multiplex PCR assay. TCRdb stores this immuneACCESS table with in-frame sequences only. Part of the clones is absent; in the studies checked, under half of the shortfall reflects unresolved V genes, and no reason is known for the rest. This sample holds 90,000 to 100,000 clones; roughly 83% were observed only once. The ten largest account for around 6% of the sample. The sequences come from blood, collected before dendritic cell vaccination. These receptors were taken from a human donor with glioblastoma.

About this clone: The sample carries other DNA sequences with the same CDR3. The chain has TRBV19 and TRBJ1-2; TRBD1 agrees at 7 bases. The germline gives CDR1 LNHDA, CDR2 SQIVND (reference sequence). This CDR3 is built from 13 residues. Trimming took 6 bases from V and 4 from J; bases not matched to a gene: 5. CDR3 residues: CASRRQGGYGYTF. The CDR3 nucleotides are TGTGCCAGTAGGAGACAGGGTGGCTATGGCTACACCTTC.

The V call is TRBV6-5, the J call TRBJ2-7; TRBD2 matches at 7 bases. CDR1 and CDR2 from the germline V gene are MNHEY and SVGAGI. V shed 2 bases and J 6 bases; nucleotides not matched to a gene: 7. This CDR3 region has 14 residues. The CDR3 sequence is CASSYGGGRSEQYF. CDR3 DNA sequence: TGTGCCAGCAGTTACGGAGGCGGGAGAAGCGAGCAGTACTTC.

The chain couples TRBV4-1 to TRBJ1-4, with D tentatively TRBD1 (6 bases). CDR3 length: 16 residues. V shed 4 bases and J shed 8 bases, with 20 bases lying between them. The germline V gene encodes CDR1 MGHRA and CDR2 YSYEKL. This CDR3 is CASSPPGGGRQEKLFF. In DNA, the CDR3 is TGCGCCAGCAGCCCCCCCGGGGGGGGGCGGCAAGAAAAACTGTTTTTT.

The genes are TRBV2 and TRBJ2-1; D unresolved. Trimming cost V 1 base and J 4 bases, with 8 bases left between them. The CDR3 totals 14 residues. The germline V gene has CDR1 SNHLY and CDR2 FYNNEI. Written as DNA, the CDR3 is TGTGCCAGCAGTGAAGGGTTGGAGTACAATGAGCAGTTCTTC. This gives the protein CASSEGLEYNEQFF. Variable domain in full (rest from reference TRBV2 and TRBJ2-1): EPEVTQTPSHQVTQMGQEVILRCVPISNHLYFYWYRQILGQKVEFLVSFYNNEISEKSEIFDDQFSVERPDGSNFTLKIRSTKLEDSAMYFCASSEGLEYNEQFFGPGTRLTVL.

The chain recombines TRBV30 with TRBJ2-7, with 8 positions matching TRBD1. The CDR3 is 14 amino acids. Trimming removed 5 bases from V and 2 bases from J; junction bases left unmatched: 8. Germline CDR1 and CDR2: GTSNPN and SVGIG (reference sequence). The DNA of the CDR3 is TGTGCCTGGGGATACCTGGACAGGGCCTACGAGCAGTACTTC. It translates to CAWGYLDRAYEQYF.

The genes are TRBV5-6 and TRBJ1-1; possible D gene TRBD1, 6 bases. The CDR3 spans 14 residues. V shed 1 base and J shed 1 base, with 8 bases lying between them. CDR1 is SGHDT and CDR2 is YYEEEE in the germline V gene. In nucleotides, the CDR3 is TGTGCCAGCAGCTTGCTACAGGGGAACACTGAAGCTTTCTTT. Protein product: CASSLLQGNTEAFF. The full variable domain, completed using reference TRBV5-6 and TRBJ1-1, is DAGVTQSPTHLIKTRGQQVTLRCSPKSGHDTVSWYQQALGQGPQFIFQYYEEEERQRGNFPDRFSGHQFPNYSSELNVNALLLGDSALYLCASSLLQGNTEAFFGQGTRLTVV.

The genes are TRBV19 and TRBJ2-5, with 12 nucleotides matching TRBD2. In germline, CDR1 is LNHDA, CDR2 SQIVND (reference sequence). The J segment lost 2 bases and the V segment lost 3 bases, leaving 10 bases of the junction unmatched. The CDR3 has 18 residues. CDR3: CASSIFPGLAGIQETQYF. The CDR3 DNA follows: TGTGCCAGTAGTATCTTTCCCGGACTAGCGGGGATACAAGAGACCCAGTACTTC.

The CDR3 sequence is CATSPGGRYEQYF. The CDR3 DNA follows: TGTGCCACTTCTCCGGGGGGCCGGTACGAGCAGTACTTC. The chain recombines TRBV27 with TRBJ2-7, with D perhaps TRBD2 (7 bases). Germline V gene data show CDR1 as MNHEY and CDR2 as SMNVEV (reference sequence). The V end was cut by 10 bases, the J end by 4 bases, with 17 bases between. This CDR3 has 13 amino acids.